These 3 T cell receptor beta chains share one sample of origin, sequenced in a study of blood T cell repertoires in COVID-19. The assay was immunoSEQ multiplex PCR, and TCRdb's table has in-frame clones only and misses some. This table has 150,000 to 200,000 clones, 81% appearing once. Sequencing used peripheral blood. Receptors originate from a woman in her forties with COVID-19, enrolled during active disease.

The CDR3 nucleotides are TGTGCCTGGAGCCTAGCGGGGGGAACAGATACGCAGTATTTT. As protein: CAWSLAGGTDTQYF. The chain employs TRBV30 and TRBJ2-3, with TRBD2 matching over 11 bases. Germline V gene data show CDR1 as GTSNPN and CDR2 as SVGIG (reference sequence). V lost 3 bases, J lost 3 bases, and 2 bases stayed unmatched. The CDR3 extends over 14 amino acids. The variable domain in full, completed from reference TRBV30 and TRBJ2-3, reads SQTIHQWPATLVQPVGSPLSLECTVEGTSNPNLYWYRQAAGRGLQLLFYSVGIGQISSEVPQNLSASRPQDRQFILSSKKLLLSDSGFYLCAWSLAGGTDTQYFGPGTRLTVL.

The chain joins TRBV3-1 (or the pseudogene TRBV3-2) to TRBJ2-5, with a possible D match to TRBD1 (7 bases). V lost 6 bases and J lost 9, with 20 bases in between. The CDR3 contains 14 residues. The germline gives CDR1 LGHDT, CDR2 YNNKEL (reference sequence). The CDR3 reads CASRLGQEGTSQYF. The CDR3 DNA sequence: TGTGCCAGCAGACTTGGACAGGAGGGGACTTCCCAGTACTTC.

The chain couples TRBV19 to TRBJ2-6; D is undetermined. With 6 bases removed from V and 0 bases from J, the gap between germline ends came to 15 bases. The germline CDR1 and CDR2 sequences are LNHDA and SQIVND (reference sequence). The CDR3 is made up of 17 amino acids. The CDR3 loop is CASRALDRNSGANVLTF. CDR3 nucleotide sequence: TGTGCCAGTAGAGCTCTAGACCGAAACTCTGGGGCCAACGTCCTGACTTTC.